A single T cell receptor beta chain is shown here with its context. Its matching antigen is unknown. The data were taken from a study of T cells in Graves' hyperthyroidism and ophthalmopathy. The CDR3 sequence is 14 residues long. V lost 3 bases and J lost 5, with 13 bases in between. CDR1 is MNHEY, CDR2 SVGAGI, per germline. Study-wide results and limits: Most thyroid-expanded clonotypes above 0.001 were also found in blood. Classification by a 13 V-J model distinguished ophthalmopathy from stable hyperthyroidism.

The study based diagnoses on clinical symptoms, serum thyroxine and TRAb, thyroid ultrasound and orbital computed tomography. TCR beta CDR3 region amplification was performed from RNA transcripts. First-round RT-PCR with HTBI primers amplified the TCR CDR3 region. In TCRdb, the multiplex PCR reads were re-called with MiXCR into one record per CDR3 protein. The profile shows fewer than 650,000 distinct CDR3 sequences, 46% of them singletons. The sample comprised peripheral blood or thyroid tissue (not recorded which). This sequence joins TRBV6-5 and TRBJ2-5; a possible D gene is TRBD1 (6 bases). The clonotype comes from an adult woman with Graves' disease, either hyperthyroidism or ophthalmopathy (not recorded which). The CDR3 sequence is CASSYNRDEETQYF. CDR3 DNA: TGTGCCAGCAGTTATAACAGGGATGAGGAGACCCAGTACTTC.